Listed below are T cell receptor beta chains from one sample, sequenced in a study of Graves' ophthalmopathy and Graves' hyperthyroidism. TCRdb re-called the multiplex PCR reads through MiXCR, storing one row per CDR3 protein. The sample yields a few hundred thousand distinct CDR3 sequences, 15% seen once. What was sequenced was peripheral blood. The receptors were gathered from a woman in her late teens or twenties with stable Graves' hyperthyroidism. The CDR3 runs from the conserved cysteine through the conserved F or W. D genes are given only for firm matches. Clone size is shown for a subset of rows, as once, few, many or a class of expanded clone.

j_gene	d_gene	abundance	v_gene	len	CDR3nt	CDR3aa
TRBJ2-7	.	.	TRBV10-3	14	TGTGCCATCAGAAAAGCAGTTGGGGTTTACGAGCAGTACTTC	CAIRKAVGVYEQYF
TRBJ1-1	.	many	TRBV12-3/TRBV12-4	14	TGTGCCAGCAGGGCTCGGGACCGGAACACTGAAGCTTTCTTT	CASRARDRNTEAFF
TRBJ1-1	TRBD1	many	TRBV5-5	11	TGTGCCAGCAGCTCCGACAGGGAGGCTTTCTTT	CASSSDREAFF
TRBJ1-2	.	few	TRBV19	12	TGTGCCAGTAGTATAGGCAGGCTCCTGGTCGTATTC	CASSIGRLLVVF
TRBJ2-7	.	many	TRBV11-2	14	TGTGCCAGCAGTACTCCCAAGGTGGGCCGGGAGCAGTACTTC	CASSTPKVGREQYF
TRBJ2-4	.	many	TRBV5-1	16	TGCGCCAGCAGCTTGGAGGCCCACGTAGCCAAAAACATTCAGTACTTC	CASSLEAHVAKNIQYF
TRBJ1-1	.	many	TRBV6-1	14	TGTGCCAGCGGCTGGGTGCGACAAAACACTGAAGCTTTCTTT	CASGWVRQNTEAFF
TRBJ2-4	.	many	TRBV2	15	TGTGCCAGCAGGGGGACTTTACTAGCCAAAAACATTCAGTACTTC	CASRGTLLAKNIQYF
TRBJ2-5	.	many	TRBV15	14	TGTGCCACCAGCAGAGATCGGGGCCCGGGGACCCAGTACTTC	CATSRDRGPGTQYF
TRBJ2-2	TRBD2	many	TRBV2	19	TGTGCCAGCAGCCTGGAGCGACTAGCGGGGGGGCCGAGCACCGGGGAGCTGTTTTTT	CASSLERLAGGPSTGELFF
TRBJ1-1	TRBD1	.	TRBV5-1	13	TGCGCCAGCAGCCGGACAGGGACGTCTGAAGCTTTCTTT	CASSRTGTSEAFF
TRBJ1-5	.	many	TRBV9	13	TGTGCCAGCAGCGTAGTCAGACGTCGGCCCCAGCATTTT	CASSVVRRRPQHF
TRBJ1-1	TRBD1	many	TRBV19	15	TGTGCCAGTAGTCTACAGGGGCTTGTGAACACTGAAGCTTTCTTT	CASSLQGLVNTEAFF
TRBJ2-7	TRBD1	many	TRBV12-3/TRBV12-4	14	TGTGCCAGCAGCCCGGACAGGGCTGCCTACGAGCAGTACTTC	CASSPDRAAYEQYF
TRBJ1-1	.	many	TRBV6-1	13	TGTGCCAGCAGTGATGTACTGAACACTGAAGCTTTCTTT	CASSDVLNTEAFF
TRBJ2-5	TRBD2	.	TRBV2	14	TGTGCCAGCAGGCCGGGGACTATTCAAGAGACCCAGTACTTC	CASRPGTIQETQYF
TRBJ2-7	.	many	TRBV2	11	TGTGCCAGCACCGGAGGTGGCGAGCAGTACTTC	CASTGGGEQYF
TRBJ2-7	TRBD1	many	TRBV12-3/TRBV12-4	11	TGTGCCAGCAAGCACAGGGGCGAGCAGTACTTC	CASKHRGEQYF
TRBJ1-2	TRBD1	many	TRBV12-3/TRBV12-4	14	TGTGCCAGCAGCCCTACAGGGGCGATATATGGCTACACCTTC	CASSPTGAIYGYTF
TRBJ1-5	TRBD1	.	TRBV6-1	17	TGTGCCAGCTCACCAATCGGAACGGGACAGCAAAATCAGCCCCAGCATTTT	CASSPIGTGQQNQPQHF
TRBJ1-5	TRBD1	many	TRBV12-3/TRBV12-4	15	TGTGCCAGCAGTCGGGGGACAGGGCCCAATCAGCCCCAGCATTTT	CASSRGTGPNQPQHF
TRBJ2-4	.	many	TRBV12-3/TRBV12-4	15	TGTGCCAGCAGTTTAAGGGTTCTAGCCAAAAACATTCAGTACTTC	CASSLRVLAKNIQYF
TRBJ2-4	TRBD1	many	TRBV27	16	TGTGCCAGCAGCCGACAGGGGATGACAGCCAAAAACATTCAGTACTTC	CASSRQGMTAKNIQYF
TRBJ2-5	.	few	TRBV6-1	16	TGTGCCAGCAGTGAAACATTATGGGCAGATCAAGAGACCCAGTACTTC	CASSETLWADQETQYF
TRBJ2-2	.	.	TRBV19	15	TGTGCCAGTAGTATGATGGGCGCGAGTACCGGGGAGCTGTTTTTT	CASSMMGASTGELFF
TRBJ2-2	.	many	TRBV6-4	18	TGTGCCAGCAGGGACCTATCAGGCAGCAATACGAACACCGGGGAGCTGTTTTTT	CASRDLSGSNTNTGELFF
TRBJ1-2	TRBD1	many	TRBV2	17	TGTGCCAGCTCTCATCCCGACAGGGGAAGGACTAACTATGGCTACACCTTC	CASSHPDRGRTNYGYTF
TRBJ2-7	.	many	TRBV12-3/TRBV12-4	15	TGTGCCATCTCAAAGGGGGGACAGCCCTCCTACGAGCAGTACTTC	CAISKGGQPSYEQYF
TRBJ1-2	.	few	TRBV11-2	14	TGTGCCAGCAGCCTTCAAGGGGGGGCCTATGGCTACACCTTC	CASSLQGGAYGYTF
TRBJ1-5	.	many	TRBV5-5	14	TGTGCCAGCAGCTTGTTGCAGGGCGGTCAGCCCCAGCATTTT	CASSLLQGGQPQHF
TRBJ2-7	.	many	TRBV12-3/TRBV12-4	15	TGTGCCAGCAGTTTGATGCCGGGCGCGGCCTACGAGCAGTACTTC	CASSLMPGAAYEQYF
TRBJ1-1	.	many	TRBV6-2/TRBV6-3	15	TGTGCCACGGGGCGTGGGCCGACCTCGAACACTGAAGCTTTCTTT	CATGRGPTSNTEAFF
TRBJ2-2	TRBD2	.	TRBV5-1	14	TGCGCCAGCAGCTCCCTAGCGGGGGGGGCGGAGCTGTTTTTT	CASSSLAGGAELFF
TRBJ1-1	TRBD1	.	TRBV24-1	13	TGTGCCACCCAGACAGGGAGGAACACTGAAGCTTTCTTT	CATQTGRNTEAFF
TRBJ1-1	.	many	TRBV12-3/TRBV12-4	11	TGTGCCAGCAGTCGCCCTACTGAAGCTTTCTTT	CASSRPTEAFF
TRBJ1-5	.	.	TRBV3-1	14	TGTGCCAGCAGCCTCGGAGGGGTTCAACAGCCCCAGCATTTT	CASSLGGVQQPQHF
TRBJ1-1	TRBD1	many	TRBV7-2	14	TGTGCCAGCAGCCCACAGGGGGCCCGAGCTGAAGCTTTCTTT	CASSPQGARAEAFF
TRBJ2-2	.	many	TRBV2	14	TGTGCCAGCAGTGCTTACAGGCGAACCGGGGAGCTGTTTTTT	CASSAYRRTGELFF
TRBJ2-5	.	.	TRBV5-1	14	TGCGCCAGCAGCTCGGGACTGACTGAAGAGACCCAGTACTTC	CASSSGLTEETQYF
TRBJ1-1	TRBD1	many	TRBV14	13	TGTGCCAGCAGGCCCGGGACAGTCGCTGAAGCTTTCTTT	CASRPGTVAEAFF
TRBJ2-7	.	few	TRBV5-1	16	TGCGCCAGCAGCTTGGCCCTGATGGGGGGCCCTTACGAGCAGTACTTC	CASSLALMGGPYEQYF